One sample yielded the 27 T cell receptor beta chains listed below, sequenced in a study of neurological immune-mediated disorders. TCRdb re-called the 5' RACE reads with MiXCR, one entry per CDR3 protein. The data contain roughly 80,000 distinct CDR3 sequences, 17% of them singletons. Input material: PBMCs. These receptor sequences come from a woman in her 40s in good health.

This clonotype was counted at least ten times. The rearrangement uses TRBV3-1 and TRBJ2-5, with no clear D. Germline V gene sequence: CDR1 LGHDT, CDR2 YNNKEL (reference sequence). V was clipped by 0 bases and J by 1 base, with 12 bases between them. This CDR3 region has 16 residues. CDR3 protein: CASSQEGSAPQETQYF. In DNA form, the CDR3 reads TGTGCCAGCAGCCAAGAGGGGTCAGCCCCCCAAGAGACCCAGTACTTC.

This clonotype has at least ten counts. V gene TRBV3-1 combines with J gene TRBJ2-3, with D hard to call. CDR3 length: 12 amino acids. Germline V gene sequence: CDR1 LGHDT, CDR2 YNNKEL (reference sequence). V was trimmed by 4 bases and J by 6 bases, leaving 8 bases between them. The CDR3: CASSLKLDTQYF. CDR3 sequence (DNA): TGTGCCAGCAGCCTTAAGCTTGATACGCAGTATTTT.

The table lists this clonotype with many counts. The chain employs TRBV4-1 and TRBJ2-1; 8 nucleotides align to TRBD2. This CDR3 region has 14 residues. Germline CDR1 reads MGHRA; CDR2 reads YSYEKL. Trimming at V came to 4 bases and at J to 5 bases, leaving 4 bases not matched to a gene. The CDR3 region is CASSLTSGHNEQFF. CDR3 DNA: TGCGCCAGCAGCCTTACTAGCGGCCACAATGAGCAGTTCTTC.

This clonotype was seen only a few times. The rearrangement joins TRBV7-2 to TRBJ2-3; D could derive from TRBD1 or TRBD2 (6 bases each). Trimming took off 1 base at V and 0 bases at J, with 14 bases between the two ends. Germline lookup yields CDR1 SGHTA and CDR2 FQGNSA. The CDR3 contains 17 residues. The CDR3, as DNA: TGTGCCAGCAGCTTAGGAAAAAGGGGGGTCAGCACAGATACGCAGTATTTT. Translating it yields CASSLGKRGVSTDTQYF.

This clonotype appeared many times. One end of the junction varies from germline; a read error may be responsible. This chain links TRBV20-1 with TRBJ1-2, with a weak D call TRBD1 (6 bases). The length of the CDR3 is 14 residues. Germline lookup yields CDR1 DFQATT and CDR2 SNEGSKA (reference sequence). CDR3 sequence: CSAQGWGHSYVYTF. The CDR3 nucleotides read TGCAGTGCCCAGGGGTGGGGACATAGTTATGTCTACACCTTC.

To note about this clonotype: A read error is likely, as this CDR3 ends without the conserved phenylalanine or tryptophan. This CDR3 is CASIDAPGTNQPQHS. CDR3 nucleotide sequence: TGTGCCAGCATCGACGCCCCGGGAACCAATCAGCCCCAGCATTCT. V gene TRBV28 combines with J gene TRBJ1-5; no clear D. V was cut by 7 bases and J by 3 bases, with 16 bases left in between. This CDR3 spans 15 amino acids. Germline CDR1 and CDR2: MDHEN and SYDVKM.

The rearrangement links TRBV5-6 to TRBJ2-7; 10 bases line up with TRBD1. The V and J ends lost 4 bases and 6 bases, in that order; junction bases with no gene match: 10. The CDR3 totals 15 residues. Germline CDR1 is SGHDT and CDR2 is YYEEEE. CDR3 in amino acids: CASSPDDRGLSEQYV. CDR3 in DNA: TGTGCCAGCAGCCCGGACGACAGGGGGCTATCCGAGCAGTACGTC.

This clonotype has ten or more counts. This chain links TRBV7-2 with TRBJ2-7; D remains ambiguous. This CDR3 contains 13 residues. The germline V gene has CDR1 SGHTA and CDR2 FQGNSA. Trimming removed 0 bases from V and 4 bases from J, with 7 bases in between. The CDR3 nucleotides read TGTGCCAGCAGCTTAGCGCCGATGTACGAGCAGTACGTC. Amino acid sequence: CASSLAPMYEQYV.

Ten or more counts support this clonotype. CDR3 nucleotides: TGCAGTGCTAGAGATAATGGGTGGCATTTCAACACTGAAGCTTTCTTT. It codes for CSARDNGWHFNTEAFF. J is TRBJ1-1 and V is TRBV20-1; D is uncertain. The CDR3 contains 16 residues. From germline, CDR1 is DFQATT and CDR2 SNEGSKA (reference sequence). V lost 0 bases to trimming and J lost 2 bases, with 16 bases between them.

This clonotype was observed at least ten times. This chain joins TRBV28 and TRBJ1-1; D is uncertain. Trimming cost V 6 bases and J 3 bases, with 14 bases left between them. Germline values: CDR1 MDHEN, CDR2 SYDVKM. The CDR3 totals 14 residues. The CDR3 nucleotides are TGTGCCAGCAGCCCAGCCGGCAGAGACACTGAAGCTTTCTTT. It encodes CASSPAGRDTEAFF.

The V and J genes are TRBV4-3 and TRBJ2-3; D uncertain. Germline CDR1 reads LGHNA; CDR2 reads YSLEER. The CDR3 is made up of 12 amino acids. Between the trimmed V and J ends, which lost 8 bases and 6 bases, there was a span of 12 bases. CDR3 in DNA: TGCGCCAGCGGACGGTTGCGGGATACGCAGTATTTT. Translated, it gives CASGRLRDTQYF.

Ten or more counts support this clonotype. V gene TRBV7-2 combines with J gene TRBJ2-3, with 12 bases fitting TRBD2. V was clipped by 1 base and J by 6 bases; unmatched bases: 5. The CDR3 is made up of 16 amino acids. The germline V gene has CDR1 SGHTA and CDR2 FQGNSA. The CDR3: CASSLVALAGGDTQYF. As DNA, the CDR3 is TGTGCCAGCAGCTTAGTAGCTCTAGCGGGGGGGGATACGCAGTATTTT.

This clonotype was counted ten times or more. This chain joins TRBV4-1 and TRBJ2-3, with D maybe TRBD1 (6 bases). V was clipped by 6 bases and J by 3 bases, with 16 bases between them. Germline lookup yields CDR1 MGHRA and CDR2 YSYEKL. The CDR3 sequence is 15 residues long. CDR3: CASRRGPQGTDTQYF. The DNA of the CDR3 is TGCGCCAGCAGGCGAGGACCGCAGGGGACAGATACGCAGTATTTT.

This clonotype was detected only a few times. The CDR3 protein is CASSEYRGQRNEQFF. Written as DNA, the CDR3 is TGTGCCAGCAGTGAGTATAGGGGGCAGCGCAATGAGCAGTTCTTC. The V and J genes are TRBV25-1 and TRBJ2-1; 7 bases are a match to TRBD1. The CDR3 covers 15 residues. Germline lookup yields CDR1 MGHDK and CDR2 SYGVNS. V was pared by 3 bases and J by 6 bases, with 8 bases of the junction left unmatched.

J is TRBJ2-1 and V is TRBV29-1; perhaps TRBD2 as D (5 bases). With 3 bases removed from V and 0 bases from J, the gap between germline ends came to 6 bases. Germline CDR1 is SQVTM and CDR2 is ANQGSEA. This CDR3 spans 13 amino acids. The CDR3 coding sequence is TGCAGCGTTGACGGGGTCTCCTACAATGAGCAGTTCTTC. It encodes CSVDGVSYNEQFF.

This rearrangement joins TRBV5-4 to TRBJ2-3; D gene uncertain. Trimming pared 4 bases from V and 6 bases from J, leaving 18 bases between. This CDR3 is built from 15 residues. Germline CDR1 SGHNT, CDR2 YYREEE (reference sequence). CDR3 protein: CASSRTPGSTDTQYF. CDR3 nucleotide sequence: TGTGCCAGCAGCCGGACCCCCGGTTCAACGGATACGCAGTATTTT.

The table lists this clonotype with many counts. V gene TRBV6-5 combines with J gene TRBJ2-3; D gene ambiguous. V was cut by 0 bases and J by 3 bases, with 10 bases left in between. The CDR3 has 15 residues. CDR1 is MNHEY, CDR2 SVGAGI, per germline. The CDR3 loop is CASSYSDQTTDTQYF. CDR3 bases: TGTGCCAGCAGTTACTCGGACCAGACTACAGATACGCAGTATTTT.

As regards this clonotype: Being one base from a much bigger clone, this may be a read error. This chain joins TRBV25-1 and TRBJ1-6, with D perhaps matching TRBD1 (5 bases). The CDR3 contains 16 residues. Germline CDR1 is MGHDK and CDR2 is SYGVNS. Trimming took off 1 base at V and 5 bases at J, with 12 bases between the two ends. CDR3 nucleotides: TGTGCCAGCAGTGAATCGACAGCCACAGATAATTCACCCCTCCACTTT. This codes for CASSESTATDNSPLHF.

In regard to this clonotype: A read error may produce the germline difference seen at one junction end. The genes are TRBV30 and TRBJ2-2; tentatively, D is TRBD1 (6 bases). Germline V gene lookup returns CDR1 GTSNPN and CDR2 SVGIG (reference sequence). The CDR3 runs 13 residues. The CDR3 spells CAWGTRNTGDLFF. The CDR3 DNA reads as TGTGCCTGGGGGACAAGGAACACCGGGGACCTGTTTTTT.

There are many counts of this clonotype. The chain carries TRBV7-2 and TRBJ2-3; D unclear. CDR3 size: 13 residues. The germline gives CDR1 SGHTA, CDR2 FQGNSA. V was shortened by 2 bases and J by 5 bases, with 8 bases between the two germline ends. CDR3 in DNA: TGTGCCAGCAGCTTATACCCCAAAGATACGCAGTATTTT. Its protein is CASSLYPKDTQYF.

Remarks on this clonotype: The junction differs from germline at one of its ends, possibly a read error. V gene TRBV5-6 combines with J gene TRBJ2-3; the D gene is possibly TRBD2 (5 bases). The CDR3 consists of 11 residues. Germline V gene lookup returns CDR1 SGHDT and CDR2 YYEEEE. The CDR3 DNA reads TGTGCCAGCAGCTCCGGGGATACGCGGTATTTT. This gives the protein CASSSGDTRYF.

The chain recombines TRBV3-1 with TRBJ1-6; D is uncertain. Germline values: CDR1 LGHDT, CDR2 YNNKEL (reference sequence). The CDR3 contains 13 residues. V dropped 8 bases and J dropped 10 bases, with 15 bases sitting between them. The CDR3 spells CASSHAGYSPLHF. CDR3 DNA sequence: TGTGCCAGCTCCCATGCAGGCTACTCACCCCTCCACTTT.

This clonotype was counted ten times or more. This chain uses TRBV10-2 with TRBJ1-6; tentative D call: TRBD1 (5 bases). Germline V CDR1 and CDR2: WSHSY, SAAADI. The CDR3 has 16 residues. V was trimmed by 2 bases and J by 7 bases, leaving 15 bases between them. CDR3: CASSEEGGVINSPLHF. The DNA for the CDR3 is TGCGCCAGCAGTGAGGAGGGAGGGGTGATAAATTCACCCCTCCACTTT.

In its sample, this clonotype was seen many times. The chain has TRBV29-1 and TRBJ1-4; 7 bases map to TRBD1. The CDR3 extends over 13 amino acids. Germline lookup yields CDR1 SQVTM and CDR2 ANQGSEA. V lost 3 bases and J lost 7; bases outside the gene matches: 5. The CDR3: CSVDDRAGEKLFF. CDR3 sequence (DNA): TGCAGCGTTGATGACAGGGCGGGTGAAAAACTGTTTTTT.

Ten or more counts support this clonotype. The chain has TRBV4-2 and TRBJ1-4; TRBD1 matches 7 bases. J lost 16 bases, V lost 0 bases, and 14 bases had no gene match. The germline CDR1 and CDR2 sequences are LGHNA and YNFKEQ. CDR3 length: 15 residues. The CDR3 DNA sequence: TGTGCCAGCAGCCAAGAAGATGGGAAGGCAGGGGGGAAGTTTTTT. It is translated as CASSQEDGKAGGKFF.

This clonotype was observed a handful of times. This chain uses TRBV7-2 with TRBJ2-1; the match to TRBD2 covers 7 bases. Germline V lookup: CDR1 SGHTA, CDR2 FQGNSA. CDR3 length: 15 residues. J lost 2 bases, V lost 8 bases, and 9 bases had no gene match. CDR3 bases: TGTGCCAGCGCCACCTCTACTAGCGCCTACAATGAGCAGTTCTTC. Translation gives CASATSTSAYNEQFF.

This clonotype has at least ten counts. The J gene is TRBJ1-6, the V gene TRBV4-3; a weak D match, TRBD1 (6 bases). Germline-derived CDR1 and CDR2 are LGHNA and YSLEER. V was shortened by 0 bases and J by 8 bases, with 8 bases between the two germline ends. The CDR3 extends over 14 amino acids. This chain's CDR3 is CASSQDTGYSPLHF. The CDR3 DNA follows: TGCGCCAGCAGCCAAGATACAGGGTATTCACCCCTCCACTTT.